This T cell receptor beta chain was captured in a study of control samples from healthy donors and cancer patients. The CDR3 consists of 13 residues. The germline CDR1 and CDR2 sequences are SGHNT and YYREEE (reference sequence). After removal of 3 bases from V and 6 bases from J, the junction contained 1 base not matched to a gene. Clones were read by immunoSEQ multiplex PCR, and TCRdb kept only the in-frame ones, dropping some. Of more than 95,000 clones in the sample, roughly 93% were seen once. This TCR came from a man aged 18 to 30 in good health. The chain recombines TRBV5-4 with TRBJ2-1; 9 bases map to TRBD1. Sequences were obtained from blood. CDR3: CASSSTGGNEQFF. DNA of the CDR3: TGTGCCAGCAGCTCGACAGGGGGCAATGAGCAGTTCTTC.